One sample yielded the 7 T cell receptor beta chains listed below, sequenced in a study of T cell changes during pregnancy in multiple sclerosis. The protocol was immunoSEQ multiplex PCR, while the TCRdb copy is restricted to in-frame clones and leaves out a portion. Seen here are about 68,000 clones, approximately 90% observed once, and the top ten hold approximately 1.5%. Sample: peripheral blood, taken in the third trimester of pregnancy. Receptors originate from a female donor with multiple sclerosis, enrolled in a pregnancy study.

The V and J genes are TRBV27 and TRBJ1-6; D might be TRBD1 (5 bases). The CDR3 has 13 residues. The V gene lost 6 bases and the J gene lost 6 bases, with 9 bases spanning the gap. From germline, CDR1 is MNHEY and CDR2 SMNVEV (reference sequence). The CDR3, as DNA: TGTGCCAGCAGACACGGGGGTAATTCACCCCTCCACTTT. Residues: CASRHGGNSPLHF.

The V gene is TRBV7-2, the J gene TRBJ2-1, with D unresolved. V lost 4 bases to trimming and J lost 6 bases, with 22 bases between them. The CDR3 is 17 amino acids. Germline lookup yields CDR1 SGHTA and CDR2 FQGNSA. The CDR3 nucleotides are TGTGCCAGCAGCTCCTCTTTACGGTTTGTAGTAGCCAATGAGCAGTTCTTC. Residues: CASSSSLRFVVANEQFF. The full variable domain, with the rest looked up from reference TRBV7-2 and TRBJ2-1, is GAGVSQSPSNKVTEKGKDVELRCDPISGHTALYWYRQSLGQGLEFLIYFQGNSAPDKSGLPSDRFSAERTGGSVSTLTIQRTQQEDSAVYLCASSSSLRFVVANEQFFGPGTRLTVL.

V gene TRBV7-6 combines with J gene TRBJ1-2; D is perhaps TRBD1 (6 bases). Trimming took 1 base from V and 6 from J, leaving 12 bases between them. The CDR3 has 14 amino acids. Germline V gene sequence: CDR1 SGHVS, CDR2 FNYEAQ. The CDR3: CASSLGTEGDGYTF. CDR3 sequence (DNA): TGTGCCAGCAGCTTAGGGACCGAGGGGGATGGCTACACCTTC.

The chain employs TRBV6-1 and TRBJ1-2; TRBD1 aligns across 8 bases. The J segment lost 6 bases and the V segment lost 7 bases, leaving 7 bases of the junction unmatched. This CDR3 spans 13 amino acids. Germline V lookup: CDR1 MNHNS, CDR2 SASEGT. CDR3 DNA sequence: TGTGCCAGCAATGACAGGGGCTTCGATGGCTACACCTTC. The encoded protein is CASNDRGFDGYTF.

V and J are TRBV5-1 and TRBJ2-1; D may be TRBD1 (6 bases). CDR1 SGHRS and CDR2 YFSETQ come from the germline V gene. The CDR3 runs 15 residues. V was cut by 4 bases and J by 9 bases, with 20 bases left in between. CDR3 sequence: CASSRDTDNRAEQFF. The DNA for the CDR3 is TGCGCCAGCAGCCGGGACACTGATAACAGGGCTGAGCAGTTCTTC.

The genes are TRBV4-2 and TRBJ1-2; 7 positions match TRBD1. The CDR3 runs 15 residues. The V and J ends lost 1 base and 8 bases, in that order; junction bases with no gene match: 10. Germline V gene data show CDR1 as LGHNA and CDR2 as YNFKEQ. The chain's CDR3 is CASSQASGGYSGYTF. CDR3 sequence (DNA): TGTGCCAGCAGCCAAGCCTCAGGGGGGTATAGCGGCTACACCTTC.

The chain combines TRBV7-9 with TRBJ1-2; 8 positions match TRBD1. Germline V CDR1 and CDR2: SEHNR, FQNEAQ (reference sequence). V trimming: 5 bases; J trimming: 7 bases; junction bases outside the gene matches: 9. The CDR3 totals 14 residues. The CDR3 spells CASSSRHRGFGYTF. For the CDR3, the DNA is TGTGCCAGCAGCAGTCGGCACAGGGGGTTTGGCTACACCTTC. Combining the CDR3 with reference TRBV7-9 and TRBJ1-2 gives the whole variable domain DTGVSQNPRHKITKRGQNVTFRCDPISEHNRLYWYRQTLGQGPEFLTYFQNEAQLEKSRLLSDRFSAERPKGSFSTLEIQRTEQGDSAMYLCASSSRHRGFGYTFGSGTRLTVV.